This is a list of T cell receptor beta chains from one sample in a study of identical twins. Using its own MiXCR run on the 5' RACE reads, TCRdb lists one record per CDR3 protein. The data show approximately 890,000 distinct CDR3 sequences, 9% to 15% seen once. The sample also formed part of further work on yellow fever vaccine responses in identical twins.

The material sequenced was PBMCs. The origin of the receptors is a woman between 18 and 29 years old in good health. Both conserved end residues are part of each CDR3. The order of the fields is CDR3 protein, CDR3 DNA, clone size, J gene, D gene, V gene. The D gene is left open where the match is weak. A row's size may be missing; if present it is once, few, many or a size class.

CDR3 protein: CASSQARGAGELFF
CDR3 DNA: TGTGCCAGCAGCCAAGCCCGGGGGGCCGGGGAGCTGTTTTTT
clone size: .
J gene: TRBJ2-2
D gene: TRBD2
V gene: TRBV14

CDR3 protein: CASSLARTGATNEKLFF
CDR3 DNA: TGCGCCAGCAGCCTCGCCCGGACAGGGGCAACTAATGAAAAACTGTTTTTT
clone size: .
J gene: TRBJ1-4
D gene: TRBD1
V gene: TRBV5-1

CDR3 protein: CASSMVGLAGETQYF
CDR3 DNA: TGTGCCAGCAGTATGGTGGGACTAGCTGGAGAGACCCAGTACTTC
clone size: few
J gene: TRBJ2-5
D gene: TRBD2
V gene: TRBV7-3

CDR3 protein: CAISEPGTVRGYTF
CDR3 DNA: TGTGCCATCAGTGAACCCGGGACAGTACGTGGCTACACCTTC
clone size: few
J gene: TRBJ1-2
D gene: TRBD1
V gene: TRBV10-3

CDR3 protein: CASSRGGQPISSGNTIYF
CDR3 DNA: TGCGCCAGCAGCCGCGGCGGACAGCCTATCTCCTCTGGAAACACCATATATTTT
clone size: .
J gene: TRBJ1-3
D gene: .
V gene: TRBV4-1

CDR3 protein: CATSDLKGTSYNEQFF
CDR3 DNA: TGTGCCACCAGTGATTTGAAGGGTACCTCCTACAATGAGCAGTTCTTC
clone size: .
J gene: TRBJ2-1
D gene: .
V gene: TRBV24-1

CDR3 protein: CASSDLAGGDEQFF
CDR3 DNA: TGTGCCAGCAGTGACCTAGCGGGAGGCGATGAGCAGTTCTTC
clone size: few
J gene: TRBJ2-1
D gene: TRBD2
V gene: TRBV2

CDR3 protein: CSARPSEGPMNTEAFF
CDR3 DNA: TGCAGTGCTAGGCCTTCTGAAGGGCCGATGAACACTGAAGCTTTCTTT
clone size: .
J gene: TRBJ1-1
D gene: .
V gene: TRBV20-1

CDR3 protein: CATSITSGSGSSEETQYF
CDR3 DNA: TGTGCCACCAGCATTACCTCAGGTAGCGGGAGTTCTGAGGAGACCCAGTACTTC
clone size: few
J gene: TRBJ2-5
D gene: TRBD2
V gene: TRBV15

CDR3 protein: CSARDETEGGIPGYTF
CDR3 DNA: TGCAGTGCTAGAGATGAGACCGAGGGCGGTATTCCTGGCTACACCTTC
clone size: many
J gene: TRBJ1-2
D gene: .
V gene: TRBV20-1

CDR3 protein: CSATARPMNTEAFF
CDR3 DNA: TGCAGTGCTACAGCCCGGCCGATGAACACTGAAGCTTTCTTT
clone size: .
J gene: TRBJ1-1
D gene: .
V gene: TRBV20-1

CDR3 protein: CASSQPTSGGVNEQFF
CDR3 DNA: TGCGCCAGCAGCCAGCCTACTAGCGGGGGCGTCAATGAGCAGTTCTTC
clone size: .
J gene: TRBJ2-1
D gene: TRBD2
V gene: TRBV4-1

CDR3 protein: CASSSLGDWSSYNEQFF
CDR3 DNA: TGTGCCAGCAGTTCTTTAGGGGACTGGTCCTCCTACAATGAGCAGTTCTTC
clone size: many
J gene: TRBJ2-1
D gene: .
V gene: TRBV12-3/TRBV12-4

CDR3 protein: CASGIGFLETQYF
CDR3 DNA: TGTGCCAGCGGGATCGGGTTCTTGGAGACCCAGTACTTC
clone size: .
J gene: TRBJ2-5
D gene: .
V gene: TRBV6-2/TRBV6-3

CDR3 protein: CASSLHSGSGANVLTF
CDR3 DNA: TGTGCCAGCAGCTTACATTCCGGCTCTGGGGCCAACGTCCTGACTTTC
clone size: .
J gene: TRBJ2-6
D gene: .
V gene: TRBV7-2

CDR3 protein: CASSAQGLAGNLAKNIQYF
CDR3 DNA: TGCGCCAGCAGCGCCCAGGGACTAGCGGGTAACTTAGCCAAAAACATTCAGTACTTC
clone size: .
J gene: TRBJ2-4
D gene: TRBD2
V gene: TRBV5-1

CDR3 protein: CASSKRLGGPTYTGELFF
CDR3 DNA: TGTGCCAGCAGCAAACGCCTGGGGGGCCCTACTTACACCGGGGAGCTGTTTTTT
clone size: .
J gene: TRBJ2-2
D gene: .
V gene: TRBV13

CDR3 protein: CASSPSGTTGELFF
CDR3 DNA: TGTGCCAGCAGTCCTTCGGGCACCACCGGGGAGCTGTTTTTT
clone size: .
J gene: TRBJ2-2
D gene: .
V gene: TRBV12-3/TRBV12-4

CDR3 protein: CASSVYSTGLAGAGSYNEQFF
CDR3 DNA: TGTGCCAGCAGTGTGTATAGCACTGGACTAGCGGGAGCAGGGTCCTACAATGAGCAGTTCTTC
clone size: .
J gene: TRBJ2-1
D gene: TRBD2
V gene: TRBV6-1

CDR3 protein: CASSPQVGASEQFF
CDR3 DNA: TGTGCCAGCAGCCCCCAGGTCGGGGCGAGTGAGCAGTTCTTC
clone size: few
J gene: TRBJ2-1
D gene: .
V gene: TRBV9

CDR3 protein: CSVPSPTSGSGEQYF
CDR3 DNA: TGCAGTGTTCCCAGCCCAACTAGCGGGAGTGGGGAGCAGTACTTC
clone size: .
J gene: TRBJ2-7
D gene: TRBD2
V gene: TRBV20-1

CDR3 protein: CASSVFWWETQYF
CDR3 DNA: TGTGCCAGCAGTGTCTTCTGGTGGGAGACCCAGTACTTC
clone size: few
J gene: TRBJ2-5
D gene: .
V gene: TRBV12-3/TRBV12-4

CDR3 protein: CASSFRIAGGNTGELFF
CDR3 DNA: TGTGCCAGCAGCTTCCGAATAGCGGGAGGGAACACCGGGGAGCTGTTTTTT
clone size: few
J gene: TRBJ2-2
D gene: TRBD2
V gene: TRBV11-2

CDR3 protein: CASSLRSDIAGTYNEQFF
CDR3 DNA: TGTGCCAGCAGCTTACGGAGCGATATAGCGGGAACTTACAATGAGCAGTTCTTC
clone size: .
J gene: TRBJ2-1
D gene: TRBD2
V gene: TRBV7-8

CDR3 protein: CASSLARTGTYEQYF
CDR3 DNA: TGTGCCAGCAGCCTAGCCAGGACAGGGACCTACGAGCAGTACTTC
clone size: .
J gene: TRBJ2-7
D gene: TRBD1
V gene: TRBV4-2

CDR3 protein: CASTPGSSNQPQHF
CDR3 DNA: TGTGCCAGCACCCCGGGTTCCAGCAATCAGCCCCAGCATTTT
clone size: .
J gene: TRBJ1-5
D gene: .
V gene: TRBV7-6

CDR3 protein: CASSLQGASYNEQFF
CDR3 DNA: TGTGCCAGCAGCTTACAGGGAGCCTCCTACAATGAGCAGTTCTTC
clone size: many
J gene: TRBJ2-1
D gene: .
V gene: TRBV9

CDR3 protein: CSARTGGSGQPQHF
CDR3 DNA: TGCAGTGCTAGGACAGGGGGCAGCGGTCAGCCCCAGCATTTT
clone size: .
J gene: TRBJ1-5
D gene: TRBD1
V gene: TRBV20-1

CDR3 protein: CASSPIRDNKYNEQFF
CDR3 DNA: TGTGCCAGCAGCCCCATCCGGGACAACAAATACAATGAGCAGTTCTTC
clone size: .
J gene: TRBJ2-1
D gene: .
V gene: TRBV14

CDR3 protein: CSAPLAGGVYNEQFF
CDR3 DNA: TGCAGTGCACCTTTAGCGGGGGGCGTCTACAATGAGCAGTTCTTC
clone size: .
J gene: TRBJ2-1
D gene: TRBD2
V gene: TRBV20-1

CDR3 protein: CASSAGGLSTDTQYF
CDR3 DNA: TGTGCCAGCAGTGCCGGTGGGCTTAGCACAGATACGCAGTATTTT
clone size: many
J gene: TRBJ2-3
D gene: .
V gene: TRBV12-3/TRBV12-4

CDR3 protein: CASSPSGAGTAYNEQFF
CDR3 DNA: TGCGCCAGCAGTCCGTCAGGGGCGGGGACAGCCTACAATGAGCAGTTCTTC
clone size: few
J gene: TRBJ2-1
D gene: .
V gene: TRBV5-1

CDR3 protein: CASSVFSGSLLETQYF
CDR3 DNA: TGTGCCAGCAGCGTATTTAGCGGGAGTTTGTTAGAGACCCAGTACTTC
clone size: .
J gene: TRBJ2-5
D gene: TRBD2
V gene: TRBV9

CDR3 protein: CASSLSPIANTGGTQYF
CDR3 DNA: TGTGCCAGCAGTTTATCCCCTATAGCGAACACCGGAGGTACGCAGTATTTT
clone size: many
J gene: TRBJ2-3
D gene: .
V gene: TRBV28

CDR3 protein: CASRLSSGRGKDPKNNEQFF
CDR3 DNA: TGTGCCAGCAGACTTTCTAGCGGGAGGGGTAAAGACCCGAAGAACAATGAGCAGTTCTTC
clone size: many
J gene: TRBJ2-1
D gene: TRBD2
V gene: TRBV12-3/TRBV12-4

CDR3 protein: CASSFGRGRGAKNIQYF
CDR3 DNA: TGTGCCAGCAGTTTTGGGAGAGGGCGGGGGGCCAAAAACATTCAGTACTTC
clone size: few
J gene: TRBJ2-4
D gene: TRBD2
V gene: TRBV12-3/TRBV12-4

CDR3 protein: CASSYAAARQETQYF
CDR3 DNA: TGTGCCAGCTCGTACGCGGCGGCCCGGCAAGAGACCCAGTACTTC
clone size: many
J gene: TRBJ2-5
D gene: .
V gene: TRBV18

CDR3 protein: CSAPTGQGRPGANVLTF
CDR3 DNA: TGCAGTGCACCAACCGGACAGGGGAGACCTGGGGCCAACGTCCTGACTTTC
clone size: .
J gene: TRBJ2-6
D gene: TRBD1
V gene: TRBV20-1

CDR3 protein: CASSPSRTGAITDTQYF
CDR3 DNA: TGTGCCAGCAGTCCCTCCCGGACAGGGGCAATAACAGATACGCAGTATTTT
clone size: .
J gene: TRBJ2-3
D gene: TRBD1
V gene: TRBV27

CDR3 protein: CASSHGIAGGGNEQFF
CDR3 DNA: TGTGCCAGCTCGCATGGAATAGCGGGAGGAGGCAATGAGCAGTTCTTC
clone size: .
J gene: TRBJ2-1
D gene: TRBD2
V gene: TRBV18

CDR3 protein: CASSVGGGYNEQFF
CDR3 DNA: TGTGCCAGCAGCGTGGGGGGAGGCTACAATGAGCAGTTCTTC
clone size: many
J gene: TRBJ2-1
D gene: .
V gene: TRBV9

CDR3 protein: CASSLSSLAFASEQFF
CDR3 DNA: TGTGCCAGCAGCTTATCCTCTCTAGCATTCGCTAGTGAGCAGTTCTTC
clone size: .
J gene: TRBJ2-1
D gene: .
V gene: TRBV11-2

CDR3 protein: CASSLGTGEFESPLHF
CDR3 DNA: TGTGCCAGCTCCCTAGGGACAGGGGAGTTTGAATCACCCCTCCACTTT
clone size: few
J gene: TRBJ1-6
D gene: TRBD1
V gene: TRBV6-1

CDR3 protein: CASSVSTSRNTGELFF
CDR3 DNA: TGTGCCAGCAGCGTCTCGACTAGCAGAAACACCGGGGAGCTGTTTTTT
clone size: .
J gene: TRBJ2-2
D gene: TRBD2
V gene: TRBV7-3

CDR3 protein: CAISDRGSDQPQHF
CDR3 DNA: TGTGCCATCAGTGACAGGGGGTCAGATCAGCCCCAGCATTTT
clone size: .
J gene: TRBJ1-5
D gene: TRBD1
V gene: TRBV10-3

CDR3 protein: CATSRPLGQGGGYSNQPQHF
CDR3 DNA: TGTGCCACCAGCAGACCCCTGGGACAGGGAGGAGGTTATAGCAATCAGCCCCAGCATTTT
clone size: few
J gene: TRBJ1-5
D gene: TRBD1
V gene: TRBV15

CDR3 protein: CASAFLEFGDTQYF
CDR3 DNA: TGCGCCAGCGCATTCTTGGAGTTTGGAGATACGCAGTATTTT
clone size: .
J gene: TRBJ2-3
D gene: .
V gene: TRBV5-1

CDR3 protein: CSASPVNINYEQYF
CDR3 DNA: TGCAGTGCTAGTCCTGTGAACATTAACTACGAGCAGTACTTC
clone size: few
J gene: TRBJ2-7
D gene: .
V gene: TRBV20-1

CDR3 protein: CASSSHRGYEQYF
CDR3 DNA: TGTGCCAGCAGCTCCCACAGGGGCTACGAGCAGTACTTC
clone size: .
J gene: TRBJ2-7
D gene: TRBD1
V gene: TRBV11-2

CDR3 protein: CASTNLREFATDTQYF
CDR3 DNA: TGTGCCAGCACCAACTTGCGGGAGTTTGCCACAGATACGCAGTATTTT
clone size: once
J gene: TRBJ2-3
D gene: TRBD2
V gene: TRBV5-6

CDR3 protein: CASSLDSPGYTF
CDR3 DNA: TGTGCCAGCAGCCTGGACAGCCCAGGCTACACCTTC
clone size: many
J gene: TRBJ1-2
D gene: .
V gene: TRBV12-3/TRBV12-4

CDR3 protein: CAISFTGGAGGELFF
CDR3 DNA: TGTGCCATCAGTTTTACAGGGGGCGCCGGCGGGGAGCTGTTTTTT
clone size: .
J gene: TRBJ2-2
D gene: TRBD1
V gene: TRBV10-3

CDR3 protein: CSVTATGQGARETQYF
CDR3 DNA: TGCAGCGTTACGGCGACGGGACAGGGGGCCAGAGAGACCCAGTACTTC
clone size: once
J gene: TRBJ2-5
D gene: TRBD1
V gene: TRBV29-1

CDR3 protein: CASSSRDSNSPLHF
CDR3 DNA: TGTGCCAGCAGCTCCAGGGACAGTAATTCACCCCTCCACTTT
clone size: few
J gene: TRBJ1-6
D gene: TRBD1
V gene: TRBV11-1

CDR3 protein: CASSGATSGSVYEQYF
CDR3 DNA: TGCGCCAGCAGCGGGGCGACTAGCGGGAGTGTCTACGAGCAGTACTTC
clone size: .
J gene: TRBJ2-7
D gene: TRBD2
V gene: TRBV5-1

CDR3 protein: CASSTGAVGNEQFF
CDR3 DNA: TGCGCCAGCAGCACCGGCGCCGTTGGCAATGAGCAGTTCTTC
clone size: few
J gene: TRBJ2-1
D gene: .
V gene: TRBV5-1

CDR3 protein: CASSLDRGMTNEKLFF
CDR3 DNA: TGTGCCAGCAGCCTTGACAGGGGAATGACTAATGAAAAACTGTTTTTT
clone size: .
J gene: TRBJ1-4
D gene: TRBD1
V gene: TRBV12-3/TRBV12-4

CDR3 protein: CASSSGGAMIRETQYF
CDR3 DNA: TGTGCCAGTAGTTCCGGGGGCGCGATGATAAGAGAGACCCAGTACTTC
clone size: .
J gene: TRBJ2-5
D gene: .
V gene: TRBV19

CDR3 protein: CASSSRGRGYGYTF
CDR3 DNA: TGTGCCAGCAGTTCCAGGGGGCGCGGCTATGGCTACACCTTC
clone size: few
J gene: TRBJ1-2
D gene: TRBD1
V gene: TRBV6-5